The sequence of this TCR beta chain was determined in a study of cytomegalovirus exposure and HLA in healthy donors. Regarding the study as a whole: Cytomegalovirus-associated TCR beta chains were listed, numbering around 150. Donors belonging to an Asian-associated ancestry cluster reportedly showed fewer N-insertions in productive TCRs than the 666-donor mean, according to what a later analysis found.

Unrecorded immune exposure was likely among donors, who were nominally healthy when sampled. The germline CDR1 and CDR2 sequences are SGHTA and FQGNSA. With 3 bases clipped from V and 4 bases from J, the junction kept 6 bases outside the gene matches. This CDR3 comprises 14 residues. This PCR relied on a set of 60 Vbeta primers and 13 Jbeta primers. Clones were read by immunoSEQ multiplex PCR, and TCRdb kept only the in-frame ones, dropping some. The sample totals over 120,000 clones. Notes on this clone: Its antigen remains unidentified.

V gene TRBV7-2 combines with J gene TRBJ2-7; 7 nucleotides agree with TRBD1. This receptor was identified in a male donor in good health and CMV-seronegative. The sample comprised PBMCs. CDR3 residues: CASSFDRTGYEQYF. CDR3 nucleotide sequence: TGTGCCAGCAGCTTCGATCGGACAGGATACGAGCAGTACTTC.